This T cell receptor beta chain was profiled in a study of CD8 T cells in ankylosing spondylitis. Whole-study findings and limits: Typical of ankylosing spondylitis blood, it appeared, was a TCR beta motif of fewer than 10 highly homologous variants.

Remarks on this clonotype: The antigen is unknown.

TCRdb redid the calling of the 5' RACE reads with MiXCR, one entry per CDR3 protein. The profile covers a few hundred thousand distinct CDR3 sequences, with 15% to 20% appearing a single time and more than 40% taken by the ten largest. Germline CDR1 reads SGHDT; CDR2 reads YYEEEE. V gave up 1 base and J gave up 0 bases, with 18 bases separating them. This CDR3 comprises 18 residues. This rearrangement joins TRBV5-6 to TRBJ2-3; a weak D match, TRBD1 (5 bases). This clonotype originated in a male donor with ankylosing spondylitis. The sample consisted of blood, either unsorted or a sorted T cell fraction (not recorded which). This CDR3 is CASSLWGGIVLSTDTQYF. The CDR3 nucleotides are TGTGCCAGCAGCTTGTGGGGCGGAATAGTTCTGAGCACAGATACGCAGTATTTT.